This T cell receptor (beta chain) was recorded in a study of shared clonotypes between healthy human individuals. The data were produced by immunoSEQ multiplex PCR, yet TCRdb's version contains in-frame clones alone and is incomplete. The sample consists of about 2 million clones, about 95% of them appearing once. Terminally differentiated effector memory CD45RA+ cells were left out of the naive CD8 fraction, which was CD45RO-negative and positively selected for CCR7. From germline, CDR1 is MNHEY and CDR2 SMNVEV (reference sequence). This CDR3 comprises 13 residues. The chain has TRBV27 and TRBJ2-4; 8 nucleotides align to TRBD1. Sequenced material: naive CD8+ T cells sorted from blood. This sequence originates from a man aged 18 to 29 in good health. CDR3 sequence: CVTGGYDKNIQYF. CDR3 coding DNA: TGTGTCACAGGGGGATATGACAAAAACATTCAGTACTTC.